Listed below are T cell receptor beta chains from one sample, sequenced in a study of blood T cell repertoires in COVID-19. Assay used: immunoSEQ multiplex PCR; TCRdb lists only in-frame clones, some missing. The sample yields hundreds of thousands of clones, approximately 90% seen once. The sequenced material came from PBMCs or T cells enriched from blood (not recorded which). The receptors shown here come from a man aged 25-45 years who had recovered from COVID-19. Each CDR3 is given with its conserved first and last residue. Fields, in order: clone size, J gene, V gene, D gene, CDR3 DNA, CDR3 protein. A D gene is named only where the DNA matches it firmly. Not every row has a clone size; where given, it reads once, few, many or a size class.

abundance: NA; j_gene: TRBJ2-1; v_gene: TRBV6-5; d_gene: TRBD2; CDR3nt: TGTGCCAGCAGTAATACAGCGGGAGGGCCCAAGATCTTC; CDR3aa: CASSNTAGGPKIF
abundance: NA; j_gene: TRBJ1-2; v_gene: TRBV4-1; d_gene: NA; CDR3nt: TGCGCCAGCAGCCAGAGCGGGGGTACTGAGGGATCCGGAGGCTATGGCTACACCTTC; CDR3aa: CASSQSGGTEGSGGYGYTF
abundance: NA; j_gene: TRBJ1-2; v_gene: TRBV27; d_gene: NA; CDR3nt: TGTGCCAGCAGTCCCTCTGGGTTCGGGGGAGGATATGGCTACACCTTC; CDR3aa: CASSPSGFGGGYGYTF
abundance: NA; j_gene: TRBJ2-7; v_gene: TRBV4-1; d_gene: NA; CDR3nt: TGCGCCAGCAGCCAAGGTCACAGCAAGAGCTCCTACGAGCAGTACTTC; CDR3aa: CASSQGHSKSSYEQYF
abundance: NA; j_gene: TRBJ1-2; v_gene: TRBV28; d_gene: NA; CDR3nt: TGTGCCAGCAGTTTATTCGGGTATGGCTACACCTTC; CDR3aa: CASSLFGYGYTF
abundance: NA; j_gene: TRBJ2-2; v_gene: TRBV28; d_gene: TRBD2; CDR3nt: TGTGCCAGCAGTTCGACAGCGACTGCCGGTGACAGCGGGGTGTTGACCGGGGAGCTGTTTTTT; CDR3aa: CASSSTATAGDSGVLTGELFF
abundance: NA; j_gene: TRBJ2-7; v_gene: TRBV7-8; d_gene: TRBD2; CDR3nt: TGTGCCAGCAGCCCTCGCGGAGCGGGAGGGCCAATTAGATACGAGCAGTACTTC; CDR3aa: CASSPRGAGGPIRYEQYF
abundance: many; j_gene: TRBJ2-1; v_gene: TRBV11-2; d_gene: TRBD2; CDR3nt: TGTGCCAGCAGCTTAGAGGCTAGCGGGTACAATGAGCAGTTCTTC; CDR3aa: CASSLEASGYNEQFF
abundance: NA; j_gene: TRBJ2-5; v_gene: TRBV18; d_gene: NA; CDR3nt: TGTGCCAGCTCACCGGGAGGGGGAGAGACCCAGTACTTC; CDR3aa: CASSPGGGETQYF
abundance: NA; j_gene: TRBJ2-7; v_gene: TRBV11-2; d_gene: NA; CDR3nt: TGTGCCAGCAGCTTATCACGACAGCCATCCTACGAGCAGTACTTC; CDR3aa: CASSLSRQPSYEQYF
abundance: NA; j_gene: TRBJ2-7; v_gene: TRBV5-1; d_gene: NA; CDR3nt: TGCGCCAGCAGCTTTTCGCAGATCTACGAGCAGTACTTC; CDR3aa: CASSFSQIYEQYF
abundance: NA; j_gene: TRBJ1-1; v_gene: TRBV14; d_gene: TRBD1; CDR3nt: TGTGCCAGCAGCCACTCATTTCGACGACAGGGACAAATGAACACTGAAGCTTTCTTT; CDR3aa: CASSHSFRRQGQMNTEAFF
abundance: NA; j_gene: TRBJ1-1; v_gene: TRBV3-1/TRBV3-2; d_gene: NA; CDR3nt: TGTGCCAGCAGCCAAGATGATCGGAGCACTGAAGCTTTCTTT; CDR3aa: CASSQDDRSTEAFF
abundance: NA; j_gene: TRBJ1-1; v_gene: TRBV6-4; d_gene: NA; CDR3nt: TGTGCCAGCAGTGTCGCAGGGGAAGTCAGTGAAGCTTTCTTT; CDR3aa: CASSVAGEVSEAFF
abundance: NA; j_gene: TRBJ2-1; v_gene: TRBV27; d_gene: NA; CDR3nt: TGTGCCAGCAGATCCTCCAGGGGCCAAGGAGACCATGAGCAGTTCTTC; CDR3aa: CASRSSRGQGDHEQFF
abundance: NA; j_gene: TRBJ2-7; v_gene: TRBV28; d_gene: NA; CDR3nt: TGTGCCAGCAGGCGGGACGATTACTCCTACGAGCAGTACTTC; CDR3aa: CASRRDDYSYEQYF
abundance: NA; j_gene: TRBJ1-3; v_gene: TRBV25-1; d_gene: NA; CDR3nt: TGTGCCAGCACCGGCTTTCGGGTGGACACCATATATTTT; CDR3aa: CASTGFRVDTIYF
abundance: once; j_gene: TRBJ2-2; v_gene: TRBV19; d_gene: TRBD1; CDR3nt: TGTGCCAGTACCCTGGACAGGCCTGGCACCGGGGAGCTGTTTTTT; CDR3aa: CASTLDRPGTGELFF
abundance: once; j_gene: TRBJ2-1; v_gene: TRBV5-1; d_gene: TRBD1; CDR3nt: TGCGCCAGCAGCTGGACAGGGACAATCGGGCAGTTCTTC; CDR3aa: CASSWTGTIGQFF
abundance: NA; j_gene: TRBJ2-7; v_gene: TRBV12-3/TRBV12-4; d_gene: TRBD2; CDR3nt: TGTGCCAGCAGTTCAGGACTAGCGGGGGAGCAGTACTTC; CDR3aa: CASSSGLAGEQYF
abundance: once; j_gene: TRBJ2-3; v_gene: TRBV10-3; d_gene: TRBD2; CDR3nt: TGTGCCATCAGTGAGCAGAGCGGGAGGGCCGGGGCCACAGATACGCAGTATTTT; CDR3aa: CAISEQSGRAGATDTQYF
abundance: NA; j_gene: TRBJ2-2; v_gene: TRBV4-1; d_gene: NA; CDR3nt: TGCGCCAGCAGCCAAGTCGGGGGAGACGGGGAGCTGTTTTTT; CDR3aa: CASSQVGGDGELFF
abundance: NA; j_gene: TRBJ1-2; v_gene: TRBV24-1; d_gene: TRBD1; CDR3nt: TGTGCCACCAGTGCCTCTGGACAGGGTAGAGGCTACACCTTC; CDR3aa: CATSASGQGRGYTF
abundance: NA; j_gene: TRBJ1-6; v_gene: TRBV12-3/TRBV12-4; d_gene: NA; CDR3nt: TGTGCCAGCAGTTGGGAGGGAGGTTCACCCCTCCACTTT; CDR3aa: CASSWEGGSPLHF
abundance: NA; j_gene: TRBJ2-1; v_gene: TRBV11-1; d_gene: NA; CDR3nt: TGTGCCAGCAGCTATACAGAGATAGTCGAGCAGTTCTTC; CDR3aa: CASSYTEIVEQFF
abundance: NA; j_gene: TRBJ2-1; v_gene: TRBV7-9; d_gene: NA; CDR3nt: TGTGCCAGCAGCTTTGTGCCAGACTACAATGAGCAGTTCTTC; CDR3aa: CASSFVPDYNEQFF
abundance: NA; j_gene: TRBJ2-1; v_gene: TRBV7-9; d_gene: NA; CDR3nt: TGTGCCAGCAGCTTAGTGGGGCACTCCTACAATGAGCAGTTCTTC; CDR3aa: CASSLVGHSYNEQFF
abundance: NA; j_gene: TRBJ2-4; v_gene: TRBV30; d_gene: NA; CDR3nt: TGTGCCTGGAATCACAAGGGGATAAACATTCAGTACTTC; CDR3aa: CAWNHKGINIQYF
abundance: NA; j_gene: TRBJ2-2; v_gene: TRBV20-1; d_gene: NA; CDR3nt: TGCAGTGCTACTGAGGGAGCGAACACCGGGGAGCTGTTTTTT; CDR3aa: CSATEGANTGELFF
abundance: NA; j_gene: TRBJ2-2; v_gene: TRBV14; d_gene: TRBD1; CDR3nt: TGTGCCAGCAGCCACCGGACAGGGGTGAGGACCGGGGAGCTGTTTTTT; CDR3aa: CASSHRTGVRTGELFF
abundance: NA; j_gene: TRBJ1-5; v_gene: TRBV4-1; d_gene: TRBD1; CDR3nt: TGCGCCAGCAGCCAACGACAGGGTCTCTTTGGACAGCCCCAGCATTTT; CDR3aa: CASSQRQGLFGQPQHF
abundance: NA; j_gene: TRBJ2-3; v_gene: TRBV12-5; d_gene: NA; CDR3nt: TGTGCTAGTGGGGCAAGACAGTCCCTAGACGGGGATACGCAGTATTTT; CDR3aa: CASGARQSLDGDTQYF
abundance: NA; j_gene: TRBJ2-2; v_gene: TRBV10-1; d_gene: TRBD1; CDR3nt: TGCGCCAGCAGTAGGGACAGGGTGTCCGGGGAGCTGTTTTTT; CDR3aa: CASSRDRVSGELFF
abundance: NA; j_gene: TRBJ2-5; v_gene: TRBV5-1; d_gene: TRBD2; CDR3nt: TGCGCCAGCAGCCCCGGGACTAGCGGGAGTTATGAGACCCAGTACTTC; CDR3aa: CASSPGTSGSYETQYF
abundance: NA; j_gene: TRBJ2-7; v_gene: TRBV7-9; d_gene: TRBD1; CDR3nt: TGTGCCAGCAGCTTAAGGGCCGGGACAGGGTTTAACGAGCAGTACTTC; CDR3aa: CASSLRAGTGFNEQYF
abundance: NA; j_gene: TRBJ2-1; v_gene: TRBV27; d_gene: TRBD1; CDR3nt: TGTGCCAGCAGTAAATTGCACGGGACAGGCTCCTACAATGAGCAGTTCTTC; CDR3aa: CASSKLHGTGSYNEQFF
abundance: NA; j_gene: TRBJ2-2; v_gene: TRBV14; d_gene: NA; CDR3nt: TGTGCCAGCAGCCAACAAGCAACCGGGGAGCTGTTTTTT; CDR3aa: CASSQQATGELFF
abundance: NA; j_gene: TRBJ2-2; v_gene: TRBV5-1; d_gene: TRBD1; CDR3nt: TGCGCCAGCAGCTCTCCGACAGGGAAGACGAACACCGGGGAGCTGTTTTTT; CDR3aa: CASSSPTGKTNTGELFF
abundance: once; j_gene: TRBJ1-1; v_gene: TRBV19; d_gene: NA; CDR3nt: TGTGCCAGTAGAGAACAGCCCACCCAGAACACTGAAGCTTTCTTT; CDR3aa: CASREQPTQNTEAFF
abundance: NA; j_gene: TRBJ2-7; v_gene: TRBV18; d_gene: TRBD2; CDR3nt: TGTGCCAGCTCACGACTAGCGGGAGGGGACGAGCAGTACTTC; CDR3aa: CASSRLAGGDEQYF
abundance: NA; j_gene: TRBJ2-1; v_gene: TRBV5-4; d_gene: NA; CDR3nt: TGTGCCAGCATGAGGAGGGGTGCCTACAATGAGCAGTTCTTC; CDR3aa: CASMRRGAYNEQFF
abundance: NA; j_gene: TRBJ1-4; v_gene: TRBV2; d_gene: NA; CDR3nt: TGTGCCAGCAAAATGGGGACTGCAACTAATGAAAAACTGTTTTTT; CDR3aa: CASKMGTATNEKLFF
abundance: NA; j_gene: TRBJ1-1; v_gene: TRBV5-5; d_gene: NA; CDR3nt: TGTGCCAGCAGCTTGAGAACTCTTGACACTGAAGCTTTCTTT; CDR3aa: CASSLRTLDTEAFF
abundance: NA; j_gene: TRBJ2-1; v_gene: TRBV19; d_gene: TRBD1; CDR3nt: TGTGCCAGTAGTATGGACAGGATCTACAATGAGCAGTTCTTC; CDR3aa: CASSMDRIYNEQFF
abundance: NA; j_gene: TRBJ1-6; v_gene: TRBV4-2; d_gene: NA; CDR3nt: TGTGCCAGCAGCCAAGAATCCAGGAATAATTCACCCCTCCACTTT; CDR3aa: CASSQESRNNSPLHF
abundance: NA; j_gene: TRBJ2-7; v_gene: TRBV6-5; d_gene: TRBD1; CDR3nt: TGTGCAACTTCGGGACAGTCCTACGAGCAGTACTTC; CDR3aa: CATSGQSYEQYF
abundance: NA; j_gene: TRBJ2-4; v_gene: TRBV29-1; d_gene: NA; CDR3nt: TGCAGCGTTCGGGGACTGACACTAAACATTCAGTACTTC; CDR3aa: CSVRGLTLNIQYF
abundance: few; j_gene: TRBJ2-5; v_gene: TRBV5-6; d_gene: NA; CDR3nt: TGTGCCAGCAGCTCTTGGGGCGACGAGACCCAGTACTTC; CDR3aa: CASSSWGDETQYF
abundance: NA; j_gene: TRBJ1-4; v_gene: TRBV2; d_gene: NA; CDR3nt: TGTGCCAGCAGCGAAGTCCGGGACATAAATGAAAAACTGTTTTTT; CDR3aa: CASSEVRDINEKLFF
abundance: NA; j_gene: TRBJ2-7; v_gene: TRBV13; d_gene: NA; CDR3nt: TGTGCCAGCAGCCCACCCCTAGCGCTTGGTTGGAACGAGCAGTACTTC; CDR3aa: CASSPPLALGWNEQYF
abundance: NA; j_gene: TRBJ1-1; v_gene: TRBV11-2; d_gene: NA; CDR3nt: TGTGCCAGCAGCTTACGGGCCGGGGACACTGAAGCTTTCTTT; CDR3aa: CASSLRAGDTEAFF
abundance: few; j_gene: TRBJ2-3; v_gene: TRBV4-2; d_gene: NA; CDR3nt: TGTGCCAGCAGCCAGGGGACAAACACAGATACGCAGTATTTT; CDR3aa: CASSQGTNTDTQYF
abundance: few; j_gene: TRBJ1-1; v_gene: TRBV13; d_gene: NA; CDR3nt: TGTGCCAGCAGCCTAAAGTCTCCTGGACATACTATGAACACTGAAGCTTTCTTT; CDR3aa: CASSLKSPGHTMNTEAFF